The present TCR beta chain was sequenced within a study of CD8 T cells in ankylosing spondylitis. The study's findings and limits: Some motif variants were previously reported in reactive arthritis synovial fluid and blood. Clones linked to disease were reported to show significant enrichment in matched ankylosing spondylitis synovial fluid.

TCRdb processed the 5' RACE reads anew with MiXCR; each CDR3 protein has one entry. The sample yields around 180,000 distinct CDR3 sequences, 10% to 15% seen once. This clonotype was counted many times. Its antigen remains unknown. Trimming left V 0 bases short and J 4 bases short, with 7 bases between. The germline V gene has CDR1 LGHNA and CDR2 YSLEER. The CDR3 runs to 13 residues. Material for sequencing was blood, either unsorted or a sorted T cell fraction (not recorded which). The gene calls are TRBV4-3 and TRBJ2-7; no clear D. This sequence originates from a female donor with ankylosing spondylitis or in good health (not recorded which). CDR3 nucleotides: TGCGCCAGCAGCCAAGATCTCGGGTACGAGCAGTACTTC. Amino acids: CASSQDLGYEQYF.